The 28 T cell receptor beta chains presented below share a single source sample, sequenced in a study of T cell repertoires in cytomegalovirus infection. TCRdb redid the calling of the reads with MiXCR, one entry per CDR3 protein. The profile shows about 140,000 distinct CDR3 sequences, roughly 6% of them singletons. Sample: PBMCs. The origin of the receptors is a human donor in good health (CMV status not recorded). Some clones in this sample may be carry-over from other donors' samples.

This clonotype came up many times. The chain has TRBV7-9 and TRBJ2-5; TRBD2 agrees at 12 bases. Germline CDR1 reads SEHNR; CDR2 reads FQNEAQ (reference sequence). There are 16 residues in the CDR3. With 0 bases clipped from V and 2 bases from J, the junction kept 1 base outside the gene matches. This chain's CDR3 is CASSLATSGGQETQYF. The CDR3, as DNA: TGTGCCAGCAGCTTAGCGACTAGCGGGGGTCAAGAGACCCAGTACTTC.

In this sample, this clonotype turned up many times. V is TRBV28 and J is TRBJ2-4; possibly TRBD1 or TRBD2 for D (6 bases each). Germline V gene data show CDR1 as MDHEN and CDR2 as SYDVKM. CDR3 length: 17 residues. V shed 2 bases and J shed 0 bases, with 14 bases lying between them. The CDR3 region is CASSLGGAGVAKNIQYF. The CDR3 bases are TGTGCCAGCAGTTTAGGAGGGGCAGGGGTAGCCAAAAACATTCAGTACTTC.

This clonotype has ten or more counts. This chain connects TRBV7-9 to TRBJ1-1, with D maybe TRBD1 (6 bases). V dropped 5 bases and J dropped 4 bases, with 17 bases sitting between them. CDR1 is SEHNR and CDR2 is FQNEAQ in the germline V gene (reference sequence). CDR3 size: 15 residues. The CDR3 coding sequence is TGTGCCAGCAGCCCTACCATAGGACAGTTCACTGAAGCTTTCTTT. Encoded protein: CASSPTIGQFTEAFF.

The V and J genes are TRBV18 and TRBJ1-5; the D is unclear. Germline values: CDR1 KGHSH, CDR2 LQKENI. V was shortened by 3 bases and J by 11 bases, with 14 bases between the two germline ends. The CDR3 runs 13 residues. The CDR3 bases are TGTGCCAGCTCACCGGGCACCTCCTGGGCCCAGCATTTT. Protein: CASSPGTSWAQHF.

This clonotype was counted at least ten times. The rearrangement links TRBV10-3 to TRBJ1-2; D is possibly TRBD1 (6 bases). In germline, CDR1 is ENHRY, CDR2 SYGVKD. The CDR3 spans 13 residues. Deletions cut 2 bases from V and 4 bases from J, with 8 bases between. The CDR3 nucleotides are TGTGCCATCAGTGAGGGACAGATCTATGGCTACACCTTC. This codes for CAISEGQIYGYTF.

This clonotype was observed many times. This chain connects TRBV7-9 to TRBJ1-6; D is uncertain. Per the germline V gene, CDR1 is SEHNR and CDR2 is FQNEAQ (reference sequence). This CDR3 has 16 amino acids. Trimming cost V 4 bases and J 5 bases, with 15 bases left between them. CDR3 amino acids: CASSSTRRGDNSPLHF. CDR3 sequence (DNA): TGTGCCAGCAGCTCAACCCGCCGGGGAGATAATTCACCCCTCCACTTT.

This clonotype showed up many times. V and J are TRBV19 and TRBJ1-1; perhaps TRBD1 as D (5 bases). V lost 4 bases to trimming and J lost 2 bases, with 23 bases between them. Germline CDR1 is LNHDA and CDR2 is SQIVND (reference sequence). This CDR3 region has 18 residues. The CDR3 spells CASSTGRTIQQPNTEAFF. In nucleotides, the CDR3 is TGTGCCAGTAGTACGGGGCGCACAATACAGCAGCCAAACACTGAAGCTTTCTTT.

About this clonotype itself: An end of the junction does not agree with germline; a read error may underlie this. J is TRBJ2-5 and V is TRBV7-3; D remains unclear. The CDR3 contains 15 residues. From germline, CDR1 is SGHTA and CDR2 FQGTGA. CDR3 sequence reads: CASSLMGSHQATQYF. Here the CDR3 DNA reads TGTGCCAGCAGCTTAATGGGCAGTCACCAAGCGACCCAGTACTTC.

The J gene is TRBJ2-1, the V gene TRBV7-2, with a weak D call TRBD2 (5 bases). The germline CDR1 and CDR2 sequences are SGHTA and FQGNSA. The CDR3 spans 15 residues. Trimming removed 5 bases at V and 0 bases at J, with 11 bases between. CDR3 residues: CASSLLEGSYNEQFF. The CDR3 region has the DNA TGTGCCAGCAGCCTACTAGAGGGCTCCTACAATGAGCAGTTCTTC.

This clonotype was counted ten times or more. This sequence joins TRBV7-9 and TRBJ2-7; D gene unclear. The CDR3 has 12 amino acids. Trimming took off 2 bases at V and 2 bases at J, with 4 bases between the two ends. CDR1 and CDR2 (germline): SEHNR, FQNEAQ (reference sequence). The CDR3 loop reads CASSLNAYEQYF. CDR3 nucleotides: TGTGCCAGCAGCTTAAATGCCTACGAGCAGTACTTC.

This clonotype was detected ten times or more. The rearrangement uses TRBV10-3 and TRBJ1-2, with D tentatively TRBD1 (6 bases). The CDR3 runs 13 residues. Trimming left V 6 bases short and J 7 bases short, with 15 bases between. Germline V lookup: CDR1 ENHRY, CDR2 SYGVKD. The CDR3 region has the DNA TGTGCCATCAGGGCTGTGGAGGGGGGTGGCTACACCTTC. Its protein product is CAIRAVEGGGYTF.

This clonotype was found many times. The V and J genes are TRBV7-2 and TRBJ2-3; no reliable D call. CDR1 and CDR2 from the germline V gene are SGHTA and FQGNSA. The CDR3 runs 12 residues. The ends were cut back, 1 base at V and 6 bases at J, with 5 bases in the middle. CDR3 coding DNA: TGTGCCAGCAGCTTAGATGAGGATACGCAGTATTTT. This translates into CASSLDEDTQYF.

This clonotype showed up many times. CDR3 residues: CASSPSANTGELFF. The DNA of the CDR3 is TGTGCCAGCAGCCCCTCAGCGAACACCGGGGAGCTGTTTTTT. The V and J genes are TRBV4-2 and TRBJ2-2; D is undetermined. Germline lookup yields CDR1 LGHNA and CDR2 YNFKEQ. The V end lost 4 bases, the J end lost 0 bases, and 6 bases lay between the germline ends. The CDR3 spans 14 residues.

This sequence joins TRBV7-3 and TRBJ1-1; 8 bases agree with TRBD1. After removal of 6 bases from V and 0 bases from J, the junction contained 15 bases not matched to a gene. The CDR3 runs 18 residues. Germline V CDR1 and CDR2: SGHTA, FQGTGA. The CDR3 DNA reads as TGTGCCAGCAGTCCCAAGGGGGGGACAGGTGCCATGAACACTGAAGCTTTCTTT. It encodes CASSPKGGTGAMNTEAFF.

The J gene is TRBJ1-5, the V gene TRBV7-9; D uncertain. Germline V gene sequence: CDR1 SEHNR, CDR2 FQNEAQ (reference sequence). V was shortened by 6 bases and J by 3 bases, with 6 bases between the two germline ends. This CDR3 region has 12 residues. The CDR3 sequence: CASSSANQPQHF. The CDR3 nucleotides read TGTGCCAGCAGTTCTGCCAATCAGCCCCAGCATTTT.

Ten or more counts support this clonotype. The V gene is TRBV7-6, the J gene TRBJ1-6; D is unclear. V shed 5 bases and J shed 7 bases, with 9 bases lying between them. CDR1 is SGHVS and CDR2 is FNYEAQ in the germline V gene. The CDR3 is 13 amino acids. Here the CDR3 DNA reads TGTGCCAGCAGCCCCCGGGCAAATTCACCCCTCCACTTT. Its protein is CASSPRANSPLHF.

This clonotype was counted between two and nine times. The chain employs TRBV7-9 and TRBJ2-1; no reliable D call. Germline V gene sequence: CDR1 SEHNR, CDR2 FQNEAQ (reference sequence). V gave up 5 bases and J gave up 5 bases, with 19 bases separating them. CDR3 length equals 16 residues. Written as DNA, the CDR3 is TGTGCCAGCAGCCCCGGTGGTGTAGGCGCCCACAATGAGCAGTTCTTC. This sequence encodes CASSPGGVGAHNEQFF.

In this sample, this clonotype turned up many times. The V and J genes are TRBV11-2 and TRBJ2-1; no clear D gene. V lost 2 bases, J lost 8 bases, and 13 bases lay in between. Germline V gene sequence: CDR1 SGHAT, CDR2 FQNNGV. The CDR3 extends over 14 amino acids. CDR3 nucleotide sequence: TGTGCCAGCAGCTTATTCGCCGGCGGAGATGAGCAGTTCTTC. Translated, it gives CASSLFAGGDEQFF. The whole variable domain, remainder taken from reference TRBV11-2 and TRBJ2-1, is EAGVAQSPRYKIIEKRQSVAFWCNPISGHATLYWYQQILGQGPKLLIQFQNNGVVDDSQLPKDRFSAERLKGVDSTLKIQPAKLEDSAVYLCASSLFAGGDEQFFGPGTRLTVL.

This clonotype was detected a few times. This chain links TRBV19 with TRBJ1-6; TRBD1 might be the D (6 bases). Per germline, CDR1 LNHDA and CDR2 SQIVND (reference sequence). Trimming shortened V by 5 bases and J by 9 bases, and 11 bases separated the two germline ends. This CDR3 spans 13 amino acids. This chain's CDR3 is CASSEQGGSPLHF. The CDR3, as DNA: TGTGCCAGTAGTGAACAGGGAGGTTCACCCCTCCACTTT.

This clonotype appeared a few times. CDR3 loop: CASSRRDSQETQYF. The CDR3 bases are TGTGCCAGCAGCCGCCGGGACAGCCAAGAGACCCAGTACTTC. This rearrangement joins TRBV5-4 to TRBJ2-5, with 7 bases matching TRBD1. This CDR3 has 14 amino acids. Germline values: CDR1 SGHNT, CDR2 YYREEE (reference sequence). After removal of 4 bases from V and 1 base from J, the junction contained 4 bases not matched to a gene.

There are a few counts of this clonotype. The chain carries TRBV29-1 and TRBJ2-5; 7 nucleotides align to TRBD1. Trimming cost V 6 bases and J 4 bases; bases outside gene matches: 5. Germline V lookup: CDR1 SQVTM, CDR2 ANQGSEA. The CDR3 contains 12 residues. CDR3 DNA: TGCAGCGTAGGGGGCACGGGAGAGACCCAGTACTTC. Its protein product is CSVGGTGETQYF.

This clonotype was recorded many times. This chain joins TRBV7-2 and TRBJ1-3; D unclear. Per the germline V gene, CDR1 is SGHTA and CDR2 is FQGNSA. V lost 5 bases and J 0 bases, leaving 11 bases between the germline ends. The CDR3 contains 15 residues. Written as DNA, the CDR3 is TGTGCCAGCAGCCCCATGAGGGTCTCTGGAAACACCATATATTTT. Translating gives CASSPMRVSGNTIYF.

In DNA, the CDR3 is TGCGCCAGCAGCTTGGCCGGGACAGCAGCTTCTGAAGCTTTCTTT. Amino acid sequence: CASSLAGTAASEAFF. The chain combines TRBV5-1 with TRBJ1-1; TRBD1 aligns across 7 bases. V lost 0 bases to trimming and J lost 6 bases; unmatched junction nucleotides: 8. This CDR3 is 15 amino acids long. Germline CDR1 and CDR2: SGHRS and YFSETQ.

In its sample, this clonotype was seen many times. V and J are TRBV20-1 and TRBJ2-1; D unresolved. V gave up 5 bases and J gave up 2 bases, with 13 bases separating them. The germline V gene encodes CDR1 DFQATT and CDR2 SNEGSKA (reference sequence). CDR3 length: 14 residues. The CDR3 spells CSAGDTLAYNEQFF. The CDR3, as DNA: TGCAGTGCTGGTGATACACTGGCCTACAATGAGCAGTTCTTC.

Concerning this clonotype itself: A much larger clone lies one base from this, so it may be a read error. Since no conserved phenylalanine or tryptophan closes the CDR3, a read error is the likely cause. The CDR3 sequence is CASSPGTSGYEQYL. CDR3 bases: TGTGCCAGCAGCCCAGGGACTTCCGGGTACGAGCAGTACCTC. This sequence joins TRBV7-2 and TRBJ2-7; TRBD2 is a possible D gene (6 bases). The CDR3 is 14 amino acids. The germline V gene encodes CDR1 SGHTA and CDR2 FQGNSA. V lost 5 bases, J lost 4 bases, and 15 bases lay in between.

This clonotype was observed at least ten times. The chain has TRBV15 and TRBJ2-7, with a weak D call TRBD1 (5 bases). Trimming took off 0 bases at V and 6 bases at J, with 15 bases between the two ends. Germline CDR1 is LNHNV and CDR2 is YYDKDF (reference sequence). The CDR3 sequence is 15 residues long. CDR3 DNA: TGTGCCACCAGCAGAGAGTATCAGGGATCCGGCGAGCAGTACTTC. The encoded protein is CATSREYQGSGEQYF.

This clonotype turned up a few times. The V and J genes are TRBV5-1 and TRBJ1-2; perhaps TRBD1 as D (5 bases). Germline CDR1 SGHRS, CDR2 YFSETQ. The CDR3 has 15 amino acids. V was pared by 5 bases and J by 8 bases, with 22 bases between. CDR3: CASRQLQGGGIGYTF. The CDR3 coding sequence is TGCGCCAGCAGACAACTCCAGGGTGGTGGTATCGGCTACACCTTC. The entire variable domain, with the rest obtained from reference TRBV5-1 and TRBJ1-2, is as follows: KAGVTQTPRYLIKTRGQQVTLSCSPISGHRSVSWYQQTPGQGLQFLFEYFSETQRNKGNFPGRFSGRQFSNSRSEMNVSTLELGDSALYLCASRQLQGGGIGYTFGSGTRLTVV.

This clonotype was counted at least ten times. The chain joins TRBV6-5 to TRBJ2-5; 11 bases map to TRBD2. V shed 4 bases, J shed 11 bases, and the junction held 15 bases outside the gene matches. The CDR3 covers 16 residues. The germline V gene encodes CDR1 MNHEY and CDR2 SVGAGI. The CDR3 spells CASSFPRGTSGVAQYF. The CDR3 bases are TGTGCCAGCAGTTTTCCTCGCGGGACTAGCGGAGTCGCTCAGTACTTC.